This is a list of T cell receptor beta chains from one sample in a study of blood T cell repertoires in COVID-19. Measured with immunoSEQ multiplex PCR; TCRdb has only the in-frame clones, and not every one. The table has approximately 73,000 clones, about 89% seen once; the top ten hold about 2.1%. Sequencing was done on a sample of peripheral blood. These receptors were obtained from a woman between 55 and 75 years old with acute or convalescent COVID-19. The CDR3 runs from the conserved cysteine through the conserved F or W. Each record gives: J gene, clone size, D gene, V gene, CDR3 DNA, CDR3 protein. D genes are given only for firm matches. Clone size is shown for a subset of rows, as once, few, many or a class of expanded clone.

>TRBJ2-7|NA|NA|TRBV28
TGTGCCAGCAGTCTGGGGGCTGCCTACGAGCAGTACTTC
CASSLGAAYEQYF
>TRBJ1-2|NA|NA|TRBV6-5
TGTGCCAGCTCAGGGGATAACTATGGCTACACCTTC
CASSGDNYGYTF
>TRBJ2-7|once|TRBD2|TRBV6-6
TGTGCCAGCAGTTACGGCGGGAGGAGCTACGAGCAGTACTTC
CASSYGGRSYEQYF
>TRBJ2-2|NA|TRBD2|TRBV19
TGTGCCAGTAGGAAGTGGGAGGGCGGCGGCGGGGAGCTGTTTTTT
CASRKWEGGGGELFF
>TRBJ1-1|NA|TRBD1|TRBV3-1/TRBV3-2
TGTGCCAGCAGCGCGACACTCCAGGGGGCAGGCACTGAAGCTTTCTTT
CASSATLQGAGTEAFF
>TRBJ1-2|NA|TRBD1|TRBV29-1
TGCAGCGTTGACCCTGCCGGGACAGGGGCGTACTATGGCTACACCTTC
CSVDPAGTGAYYGYTF
>TRBJ2-1|NA|NA|TRBV7-9
TGTGCCAGCAGCACCCTACAGGGAAATGAGCAGTTCTTC
CASSTLQGNEQFF
>TRBJ1-1|NA|NA|TRBV11-3
TGTGCCAGCAGCGCAGGGTTCCAAAACACTGAAGCTTTCTTT
CASSAGFQNTEAFF
>TRBJ2-7|NA|NA|TRBV27
TGTGCCAGCAGTTTATGGCCAGGGATTCCCTACGAGCAGTACTTC
CASSLWPGIPYEQYF
>TRBJ1-2|NA|NA|TRBV5-6
TGTGCCAGCAGCTTGGTCAGCGACCCGGGGGGCTACACCTTC
CASSLVSDPGGYTF
>TRBJ1-1|NA|NA|TRBV18
TGTGCCAGCTCGGGGGGGATGAACACTGAAGCTTTCTTT
CASSGGMNTEAFF
>TRBJ2-3|NA|TRBD2|TRBV7-9
TGTGCCAGCAGCACTAGCGGGGGGGCCACAGATACGCAGTATTTT
CASSTSGGATDTQYF
>TRBJ1-2|once|TRBD1|TRBV28
TGTGCCAGCAGCCCCGGGACAGGGTTATATGGCTACACCTTC
CASSPGTGLYGYTF
>TRBJ1-2|NA|NA|TRBV21-1
TGTGCCAGCCTCAAGGCGGGACAGGATTTCTTGGGCTACACCTTC
CASLKAGQDFLGYTF
>TRBJ2-7|NA|TRBD2|TRBV7-9
TGTGCCAGCAGCTTAGCTCTAGCGGCCTACGAGCAGTACTTC
CASSLALAAYEQYF
>TRBJ2-1|NA|NA|TRBV9
TGTGCCAGCAGCGAGTCGTTAGCATCTACCTACAATGAGCAGTTCTTC
CASSESLASTYNEQFF
>TRBJ2-1|NA|TRBD1|TRBV7-6
TGTGCCAGCAGCCTATATAACAGGGGTAACTTAAATGAGCAGTTCTTC
CASSLYNRGNLNEQFF
>TRBJ1-3|NA|NA|TRBV12-3/TRBV12-4
TGTGCCAGCAGTCAGGGTGCTGGAAACACCATATATTTT
CASSQGAGNTIYF
>TRBJ2-1|once|TRBD2|TRBV27
TGTGCCAGCACGCCCGTCCCGGGAGGGGAGCAGTTCTTC
CASTPVPGGEQFF
>TRBJ2-2|NA|NA|TRBV7-3
TGTGCCAGCAGTGAAACTAGAACCGGGGAGCTGTTTTTT
CASSETRTGELFF
>TRBJ2-4|NA|TRBD2|TRBV5-6
TGTGCCAGCAGCTTCCTTAATAGCGGGAGGGCTTGGGGAAACATTCAGTACTTC
CASSFLNSGRAWGNIQYF
>TRBJ2-7|NA|TRBD1|TRBV2
TGTGCCAGCAACCAGGACAGGGCCTACGAGCAGTACTTC
CASNQDRAYEQYF
>TRBJ2-2|NA|TRBD1|TRBV4-2
TGTGCCAGCAGCCAGCCAACAGGGGGCACCGGGGAGCTGTTTTTT
CASSQPTGGTGELFF
>TRBJ2-7|medium-sized|NA|TRBV7-9
TGTGCCAGCAGTCAAACGCAGGGTATCTTAAACGAGCAGTACTTC
CASSQTQGILNEQYF
>TRBJ2-7|NA|NA|TRBV28
TGTGCCAGCAGTTCGGACTCTACCTACGAGCAGTACTTC
CASSSDSTYEQYF
>TRBJ2-1|NA|NA|TRBV7-2
TGTGCCAGCAGCTTCGGGGAGAGATATGAGCAGTTCTTC
CASSFGERYEQFF
>TRBJ2-1|NA|NA|TRBV28
TGTGCCAGCAGCCTAACCGTTGACAGGAGCAATGAGCAGTTCTTC
CASSLTVDRSNEQFF
>TRBJ1-3|NA|NA|TRBV28
TGTGCCAGCACCACCCCTGACAGACGGGACACCATATATTTT
CASTTPDRRDTIYF
>TRBJ1-4|NA|NA|TRBV20-1
TGCAGTGCTAGTCCAGGGCCGAGGGAAAAACTGTTTTTT
CSASPGPREKLFF
>TRBJ2-3|once|TRBD2|TRBV14
TGTGCCAGCAGCCCGACTAGCGGAAACTGGGGTGGTACGCAGTATTTT
CASSPTSGNWGGTQYF
>TRBJ1-1|NA|NA|TRBV28
TGTGCCAGCAGTTTAGGCGGGAACACTGAAGCTTTCTTT
CASSLGGNTEAFF
>TRBJ1-6|NA|TRBD1|TRBV19
TGTGCCAGTAGTATAAGGGACAGCAATTCACCCCTCCACTTT
CASSIRDSNSPLHF
>TRBJ2-7|few|TRBD2|TRBV28
TGTGCCAGCAGTTTCCTAGCGGGGTCCTACGAGCAGTACTTC
CASSFLAGSYEQYF
>TRBJ2-5|NA|TRBD2|TRBV3-1/TRBV3-2
TGTGCCAGCAAAGAGTCTGGCGGGAGGTTCCAAGAGACCCAGTACTTC
CASKESGGRFQETQYF
>TRBJ2-7|NA|NA|TRBV18
TGTGCCAGCTCACCAGACTATGAGCAGTACTTC
CASSPDYEQYF
>TRBJ2-1|NA|TRBD2|TRBV30
TGTGCCTGGAGTGTAGCGGGGGGCCGATTTGAGCAGTTCTTC
CAWSVAGGRFEQFF
>TRBJ2-1|NA|TRBD2|TRBV2
TGTGCCAGCAGTGAAGAGCTAGCGGCCAGCTCGTTGTGGTTCTTC
CASSEELAASSLWFF
>TRBJ1-1|NA|TRBD1|TRBV12-3/TRBV12-4
TGTGCCAGCAGTTACACAGGGGGCACTGAAGCTTTCTTT
CASSYTGGTEAFF
>TRBJ1-2|NA|NA|TRBV19
TGTGCCAGTAGGAGAGGACAGTCCAACTATGGCTACACCTTC
CASRRGQSNYGYTF
>TRBJ1-2|NA|NA|TRBV24-1
TGTGCCACCAGTCACAGAAACTATGGCTACACCTTC
CATSHRNYGYTF
>TRBJ2-7|NA|NA|TRBV9
TGTGCCAGCAGCGCCAACCCGAAGGAGCTCTCCTACGAGCAGTACTTC
CASSANPKELSYEQYF
>TRBJ2-7|NA|NA|TRBV6-6
TGTGCCAGCAGGTCACAGGTCCCCGCTGGGGAGCAGTACTTC
CASRSQVPAGEQYF
>TRBJ1-6|NA|TRBD1|TRBV13
TGTGCCAGCAGCTTAGGTTCCGGGACAGGGAGTTCACCCCTCCACTTT
CASSLGSGTGSSPLHF
>TRBJ1-5|NA|NA|TRBV30
TGTGCCTGGAGTTATAGACAGTTTAATCAGCCCCAGCATTTT
CAWSYRQFNQPQHF
>TRBJ2-7|NA|NA|TRBV7-2
TGTGCCAGCAGCTTAGTCCCAGGGCCCGAGCAGTACTTC
CASSLVPGPEQYF
>TRBJ2-1|few|TRBD2|TRBV4-3
TGCGCCAGCAGCCAGGCGGGAGGGGCCTTCCATGAGCAGTTCTTC
CASSQAGGAFHEQFF
>TRBJ1-5|few|TRBD1|TRBV5-6
TGTGCCAGCAGCCTAGGGACAGCCCTCTCCATGCCCCAGCATTTT
CASSLGTALSMPQHF
>TRBJ2-3|NA|TRBD2|TRBV28
TGTGCCAGCAACCCCGCCGGGCTAGCGGGGGGGGCAGATACGCAGTATTTT
CASNPAGLAGGADTQYF
>TRBJ1-5|NA|NA|TRBV7-8
TGTGCCAGCAGCGTCACCAGGGGATTCAGCAATCAGCCCCAGCATTTT
CASSVTRGFSNQPQHF
>TRBJ2-2|NA|NA|TRBV2
TGTGCCAGCAGTGGCTTCGTGTTCGAGTCAAACACCGGGGAGCTGTTTTTT
CASSGFVFESNTGELFF
>TRBJ2-7|NA|NA|TRBV6-2/TRBV6-3
TGTGCCAGCAGTTACTTCAGGGTCTACGAGCAGTACTTC
CASSYFRVYEQYF
>TRBJ2-3|NA|NA|TRBV5-1
TGCGCCAGCAGCTTGGGCTACTCCACAGATACGCAGTATTTT
CASSLGYSTDTQYF
>TRBJ2-7|NA|NA|TRBV28
TGTGCCAGCAGGTCCGGCAGCGAGCAATCCTACGAGCAGTACTTC
CASRSGSEQSYEQYF
>TRBJ2-1|NA|TRBD2|TRBV11-2
TGTGCCAGCAACCCTAGCGGGGGGTACAATGAGCAGTTCTTC
CASNPSGGYNEQFF